This entry describes one T cell receptor (beta chain). This CDR3 spans 13 amino acids. The trim removed 7 bases at V and 5 bases at J, leaving 8 bases unmatched. Germline CDR1 is SQVTM and CDR2 is ANQGSEA. A single record per CDR3 protein comes from TCRdb applying MiXCR to the reads. Among some 180,000 distinct CDR3 sequences, approximately 19% were seen once, and the ten largest hold under 3.5%. The sample originates from a study of T cell repertoires in cytomegalovirus infection. V gene TRBV29-1 combines with J gene TRBJ2-5; 9 nucleotides agree with TRBD1. The specimen was PBMCs. This TCR came from a human donor in good health (CMV status not recorded). Some clones in this sample may be carry-over from other donors' samples. CDR3 DNA sequence: TGCAGCGCCGGGACAGGGCAGCAGGAGACCCAGTACTTC. Translated: CSAGTGQQETQYF.